The clone carrying this T cell receptor beta chain was detected a few times. Antigen: not known. This sample is drawn from a study of Ad26.COV2.S vaccination and SARS-CoV-2 variants. Study summary: Donor was assigned to the Ad26.COV2.S arm of trial COV1001. Study results and limitations: The study found similar non-spike TCR breadth in vaccine and placebo recipients.

Treatment denoted: some 20 received Ad26.COV2.S at low or high dose, single or two shots; five or six received placebo; per-sample allocation not given. The investigators took samples on day 63 after the first vaccine or placebo injection. TCRdb keeps only in-frame clones here, not all; method: immunoSEQ multiplex PCR. The data hold some 290,000 clones, with approximately 86% observed a single time. The CDR3 loop spans 11 amino acids. Germline assignment: CDR1 MNHEY and CDR2 SVGEGT. V was pared by 2 bases and J by 8 bases, with 4 bases between. Specimen: peripheral blood, collected in a trial of Ad26.COV2.S vaccine versus placebo. The TCR comes from a person between 18 and 65 years old who received the Ad26.COV2.S COVID-19 vaccine or a placebo. This chain connects TRBV6-2 or TRBV6-3 to TRBJ2-1; D is unresolved. CDR3 sequence reads: CASSYRDEQFF. The CDR3, as DNA: TGTGCCAGCAGTTACAGGGATGAGCAGTTCTTC.